This T cell receptor beta chain comes out of a study of blood T cell repertoires in COVID-19. As processed by the authors: It was from reference gene primer amplification that nucleated cell counts were estimated. TCRdb's copy holds only in-frame clones and misses some; the assay was immunoSEQ multiplex PCR. The V and J calls and clone size are taken from that table; D and trimming were inferred from the DNA. The sample gives about 100,000 clones, approximately 89% of which show up once; 0.97% is in the top ten. Germline lookup yields CDR1 MDHEN and CDR2 SYDVKM. With 6 bases removed from V and 4 bases from J, the gap between germline ends came to 12 bases. This CDR3 has 13 residues.

The V and J genes are TRBV28 and TRBJ1-2, with D possibly TRBD1 on 6 matching bases. The source is a man aged 55 to 70 with acute or convalescent COVID-19. The sequenced sample was peripheral blood. The CDR3 coding sequence is TGTGCCAGCAGGCAACAGGGCCCCTATGGCTACACCTTC. Protein: CASRQQGPYGYTF.